This T cell receptor beta chain was profiled in a study of breast tumors, draining lymph nodes, adjacent tissues (TCRdb year 2016). Background for the entire study: The study compared TCR beta repertoires across tumor, adjacent nontumor tissue and axillary lymph nodes from breast cancer patients. In human breast cancer, the study set out to evaluate how tumor, surrounding tissue and draining lymph node repertoires relate to one another and whether T cells may move between these sites.

This clonotype was detected ten times or more. Its antigen is still unknown. Qualities for individual bases were not recorded, and no much larger clone is one base off. Lymph node samples came from the axillary draining lymph nodes of breast cancer patients. Here is what the overall study found, with its caveats: Rather than being directly demonstrated, the conclusion that tumor T cells originate in lymph nodes was presented as consistent with a hypothesis. Tumor T-cell repertoires showed less diversity than lymph node repertoires and more diversity than nontumor tissue repertoires, and tumor T-cell repertoires showed preferential V and J gene usage. The data were judged consistent with most tumor T cells deriving from the lymph node and then expanding within tumor tissue. Tumor and nontumor tissue repertoires were significantly more similar in luminal-like than in basal-like breast cancer.

The germline V gene sets CDR1 to MNHNS and CDR2 to SASEGT. Trimming costs V 3 bases and J 12 bases, and their ends lie 11 bases apart. Counted from cysteine to phenylalanine, this CDR3 has 11 amino acids. Of all the DNA, just the CDR3 is kept, 33 bases in frame from base 1. TCRdb names Illumina HiSeq 2000 as the instrument used. TCR beta chain libraries were generated by multiplex PCR amplification. The amplified TCR beta chain products were analyzed by high-throughput sequencing. TCRdb's own reprocessing of the public reads used fastp at Q25 and MiXCR and kept productive beta chains. Rows are combined by CDR3 protein, so each entry shows the most common genes and DNA. This sample holds 190,000 or so distinct CDR3 sequences; approximately 30% were observed only once. The ten top clones hold 4% to 4.5% of the sample.

The sequence was collected from a female donor with breast cancer. Some clones in this sample may be carry-over from other donors' samples. The sequence is built from TRBV6-1 and TRBJ1-2; a tentative D match to TRBD1 spans 5 bases. The specimen was axillary lymph node tissue. CDR3 sequence: CASSDRTRNTF. The DNA reads as follows: TGTGCCAGCAGTGACAGGACACGAAACACCTTC.